This TCR beta chain emerged from a study of brain T cells in children with intractable seizures. Study-level results: Absence of clones before surgery may stem from lower sequencing depth. Each case's top public CDR3 resembled known HCMV, EBV or influenza A CDR3s.

Clones were read by immunoSEQ multiplex PCR, and TCRdb kept only the in-frame ones, dropping some. Of more than 3,500 clones listed, around 72% are singletons. Surgery cases with the highest brain T cell transcript signatures were chosen for sequencing. Pre-surgery treatment included at least one anti-epileptic drug. This clone was counted a single time. Its antigen is currently unknown. The source was resected brain tissue, collected at surgery. The clonotype was recovered from a girl aged 2-10 years with Rasmussen encephalitis and intractable seizures.

CDR3 sequence reads: CATSSSGQGRSETQYF. The CDR3 nucleotides read TGTGCCACCAGCAGTTCAGGGCAGGGGCGGTCGGAGACCCAGTACTTC. The J gene is TRBJ2-5, the V gene TRBV15; tentative D call: TRBD1 (6 bases). V dropped 3 bases and J dropped 5 bases, with 19 bases sitting between them. Germline V gene sequence: CDR1 LNHNV, CDR2 YYDKDF (reference sequence). CDR3 length: 16 amino acids.